The entry that follows covers one TCR beta chain sequence. Its antigen is undetermined. The germline V gene has CDR1 MGHRA and CDR2 YSYEKL. This CDR3 contains 15 residues. The V and J ends lost 4 bases and 3 bases, in that order; junction bases with no gene match: 5. The entry originates in a study of CD8 T cells in ankylosing spondylitis. TCRdb fed the 5' RACE reads into MiXCR, producing one record per CDR3 protein. The sample consists of under 300,000 distinct CDR3 sequences, about a sixth of them appearing once. Study outcomes and limitations: Significant enrichment of disease-linked clones was reported in matched ankylosing spondylitis synovial fluid. Seemingly characteristic of ankylosing spondylitis blood was a TCR beta motif consisting of under 10 highly homologous variants.

The source of this sequence is a male donor with ankylosing spondylitis or in good health (not recorded which). The rearrangement uses TRBV4-1 and TRBJ2-3; 9 bases fit TRBD2. Sequenced: blood, either unsorted or a sorted T cell fraction (not recorded which). CDR3 sequence reads: CASSPWTSETDTQYF. The CDR3 DNA is TGCGCCAGCAGCCCGTGGACTAGCGAGACAGATACGCAGTATTTT.